These 14 T cell receptor beta chains were all obtained from the same sample, sequenced in a study of cytomegalovirus exposure and HLA in healthy donors. Both 60 Vbeta primers and 13 Jbeta primers went into the PCR. This table comes from immunoSEQ multiplex PCR, and its TCRdb copy is limited to in-frame clones, with some not included. Here the sample spans about 63,000 clones, 73% being singletons. The source material was PBMCs. Receptors were obtained from a middle-aged man in good health and CMV-seronegative.

This chain links TRBV5-1 with TRBJ1-1, with 9 bases identical to TRBD1. After removal of 0 bases from V and 8 bases from J, the junction contained 8 bases not matched to a gene. This CDR3 has 15 residues. Germline V gene sequence: CDR1 SGHRS, CDR2 YFSETQ. The CDR3 nucleotides are TGCGCCAGCAGCTTGGACGGGACAGGGTCTGTGGAAGCTTTCTTT. It codes for CASSLDGTGSVEAFF.

The V gene is TRBV19, the J gene TRBJ1-1; D is perhaps TRBD1 (5 bases). V was trimmed by 3 bases and J by 4 bases, leaving 9 bases between them. CDR1 and CDR2 (germline): LNHDA, SQIVND (reference sequence). This CDR3 has 13 residues. The CDR3 is CASSIKGSTEAFF. The CDR3, as DNA: TGTGCCAGTAGTATTAAGGGGTCCACTGAAGCTTTCTTT. Combining the CDR3 with reference TRBV19 and TRBJ1-1 gives the whole variable domain DGGITQSPKYLFRKEGQNVTLSCEQNLNHDAMYWYRQDPGQGLRLIYYSQIVNDFQKGDIAEGYSVSREKKESFPLTVTSAQKNPTAFYLCASSIKGSTEAFFGQGTRLTVV.

This chain connects TRBV6-6 to TRBJ2-2; the D gene is possibly TRBD1 (6 bases). With 3 bases removed from V and 8 bases from J, the gap between germline ends came to 7 bases. The CDR3 consists of 12 residues. Germline V gives CDR1 MNHNY, CDR2 SVGAGI (reference sequence). CDR3 residues: CASSYDRGELFF. In nucleotides, the CDR3 is TGTGCCAGCAGTTATGACAGGGGGGAGCTGTTTTTT.

V and J are TRBV19 and TRBJ1-5; tentatively, D is TRBD1 (6 bases). Germline CDR1 LNHDA, CDR2 SQIVND (reference sequence). Trimming removed 3 bases at V and 5 bases at J, with 14 bases between. The CDR3 sequence is 15 residues long. The CDR3, as DNA: TGTGCCAGTAGTATCCGGGACACCTGGTATCAGCCCCAGCATTTT. Translation gives CASSIRDTWYQPQHF.

This clone turned up a few times. The genes are TRBV6-1 and TRBJ1-3; no clear D gene. Trimming removed 10 bases from V and 0 bases from J, with 10 bases in between. CDR3 length: 13 residues. Germline V CDR1 and CDR2: MNHNS, SASEGT. The DNA of the CDR3 is TGTGCCACCAGCATGAGCTCTGGAAACACCATATATTTT. Protein: CATSMSSGNTIYF.

V and J are TRBV4-2 and TRBJ1-1; a weak D match, TRBD1 (5 bases). Trimming removed 4 bases at V and 5 bases at J, with 14 bases between. In germline, CDR1 is LGHNA, CDR2 YNFKEQ. The CDR3 consists of 14 residues. The CDR3 DNA reads TGTGCCAGCAGCCCCCAAAGCCGGGGGACTGAAGCTTTCTTT. It is translated as CASSPQSRGTEAFF.

This clone appeared a few times. The chain carries TRBV5-6 and TRBJ2-4; D perhaps matches TRBD2 (6 bases). V was trimmed by 3 bases and J by 5 bases, leaving 18 bases between them. Germline V gene lookup returns CDR1 SGHDT and CDR2 YYEEEE. The CDR3 runs 16 residues. The CDR3 DNA reads as TGTGCCAGCAGCTGGGGACTCCTGCCCGGCGAAAACATTCAGTACTTC. This translates into CASSWGLLPGENIQYF.

This chain uses TRBV5-1 with TRBJ2-3; maybe TRBD1 (6 bases). V was clipped by 0 bases and J by 5 bases, with 10 bases between them. The CDR3 runs 14 residues. Germline CDR1 SGHRS, CDR2 YFSETQ. CDR3 DNA: TGCGCCAGCAGCTTGGAGACAGGCCGAGATACGCAGTATTTT. This sequence encodes CASSLETGRDTQYF.

The chain combines TRBV15 with TRBJ2-1; no reliable D call. The germline gives CDR1 LNHNV, CDR2 YYDKDF (reference sequence). V was clipped by 5 bases and J by 5 bases, with 10 bases between them. The CDR3 sequence is 13 residues long. The CDR3 here is CATSARLDNEQFF. In DNA, the CDR3 is TGTGCCACCAGCGCGCGGTTGGACAATGAGCAGTTCTTC.

This chain connects TRBV7-8 to TRBJ2-7; the D gene is possibly TRBD1 (5 bases). Germline V gives CDR1 SGHVS, CDR2 FQNEAQ. Trimming took 5 bases from V and 3 from J, leaving 11 bases between them. CDR3 length: 13 amino acids. The CDR3 nucleotides read TGTGCCAGCAGCGTGACAGATTACTACGAGCAGTACTTC. Translation: CASSVTDYYEQYF.

The chain joins TRBV7-9 to TRBJ1-2; a weak D match, TRBD1 (5 bases). Germline CDR1 and CDR2: SEHNR and FQNEAQ (reference sequence). There are 12 residues in the CDR3. Deletions cut 5 bases from V and 11 bases from J, with 15 bases between. The CDR3 DNA reads TGTGCCAGCAGCCCCCAGCGGGGCCAGTACACCTTC. This sequence encodes CASSPQRGQYTF.

V gene TRBV7-9 combines with J gene TRBJ1-1, with D possibly TRBD1 on 6 matching bases. Germline CDR1 SEHNR, CDR2 FQNEAQ (reference sequence). The germline V and J ends were trimmed by 5 bases and 9 bases, with 19 bases remaining between them. The CDR3 has 14 residues. Written as DNA, the CDR3 is TGTGCCAGCAGCCCAAGGAGCCCGGACAGAAAAGCTTTCTTT. It translates to CASSPRSPDRKAFF.

The chain is built from TRBV14 and TRBJ2-7; TRBD1 is a possible D gene (5 bases). V lost 3 bases and J lost 3, with 9 bases in between. The CDR3 is made up of 13 amino acids. Germline-derived CDR1 and CDR2 are SGHDN and FVKESK. CDR3 in DNA: TGTGCCAGCAGCCACAGGGTGAGCTACGAGCAGTACTTC. Translation gives CASSHRVSYEQYF.

This chain joins TRBV7-3 and TRBJ2-5; D may be TRBD2 (6 bases). Trimming shortened V by 5 bases and J by 1 base, and 14 bases separated the two germline ends. This CDR3 comprises 15 residues. Germline CDR1 reads SGHTA; CDR2 reads FQGTGA. The CDR3 loop reads CASSPEAGLQETQYF. CDR3 nucleotide sequence: TGTGCCAGCAGCCCCGAGGCGGGACTCCAAGAGACCCAGTACTTC.